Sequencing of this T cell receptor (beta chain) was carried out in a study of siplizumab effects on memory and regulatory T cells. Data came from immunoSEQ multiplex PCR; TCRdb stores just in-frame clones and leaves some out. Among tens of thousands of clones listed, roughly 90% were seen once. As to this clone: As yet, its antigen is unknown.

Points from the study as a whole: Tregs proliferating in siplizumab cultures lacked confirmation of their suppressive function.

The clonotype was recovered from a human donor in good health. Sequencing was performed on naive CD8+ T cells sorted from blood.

CDR3 protein: CASSPQGSPYEQYF. CDR3 nucleotides: TGTGCCAGCAGCCCACAGGGATCCCCCTACGAGCAGTACTTC. The chain joins TRBV5-6 to TRBJ2-7, with a possible D match to TRBD1 (6 bases). V was cut by 4 bases and J by 2 bases, with 13 bases left in between. CDR1 is SGHDT and CDR2 is YYEEEE in the germline V gene. The CDR3 is 14 amino acids.